Sequencing of this TCR beta chain was carried out in a study of vaccination and CD4 T cells after COVID-19. Turning to the study itself: Cells received overlapping spike peptides from SARS-CoV-2, HCoV-NL63, HCoV-OC43 and HCoV-229E as stimulation. General study results and limits: Early post-infection timepoints were not included, and relatively few convalescent patients were studied.

The CDR3 totals 14 residues. The ends were cut back, 0 bases at V and 2 bases at J, with 5 bases in the middle. Germline CDR1 and CDR2: WSHSY and SAAADI. Documented treatment: roughly 10-day PBMC culture with coronavirus spike peptide pools or control peptides (ViraFEST assay). The authors cultured a few million PBMCs per well with 10 IU/ml IL-2 and approximately 10 ug/ml peptide pools. The Oncomine TCR Beta short-read assay sequenced DNA from cultured CD4+ T cells. Genomic DNA extraction was carried out from cultured CD4+ T cells. TCRdb reanalysed the PCR reads using MiXCR and keeps one entry per CDR3 protein. This sample has approximately 15,000 distinct CDR3 sequences, with 51% found just once. This clonotype ranks as medium-sized (0.01 to 0.1%). Its antigen is not known.

The V and J genes are TRBV10-2 and TRBJ1-5; tentatively, D is TRBD1 (5 bases). Sequenced input: CD4+ T cells from blood, cultured in vitro. The clonotype comes from a human donor who had recovered from COVID-19. CDR3 DNA sequence: TGCGCCAGCAGTGAGTCAGGGGGCAATCAGCCCCAGCATTTT. Its translation: CASSESGGNQPQHF.